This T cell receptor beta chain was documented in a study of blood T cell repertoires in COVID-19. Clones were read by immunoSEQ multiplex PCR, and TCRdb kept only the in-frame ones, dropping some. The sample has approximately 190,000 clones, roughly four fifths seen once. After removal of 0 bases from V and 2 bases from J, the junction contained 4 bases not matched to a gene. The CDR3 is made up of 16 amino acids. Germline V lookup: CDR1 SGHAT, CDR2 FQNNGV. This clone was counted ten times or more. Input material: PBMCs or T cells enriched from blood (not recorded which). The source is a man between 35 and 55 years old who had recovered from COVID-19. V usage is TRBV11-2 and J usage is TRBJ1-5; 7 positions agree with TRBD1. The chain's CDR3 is CASSLEGGIGNQPQHF. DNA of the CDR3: TGTGCCAGCAGCTTAGAAGGGGGCATCGGCAATCAGCCCCAGCATTTT. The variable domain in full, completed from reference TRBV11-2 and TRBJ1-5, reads EAGVAQSPRYKIIEKRQSVAFWCNPISGHATLYWYQQILGQGPKLLIQFQNNGVVDDSQLPKDRFSAERLKGVDSTLKIQPAKLEDSAVYLCASSLEGGIGNQPQHFGDGTRLSIL.